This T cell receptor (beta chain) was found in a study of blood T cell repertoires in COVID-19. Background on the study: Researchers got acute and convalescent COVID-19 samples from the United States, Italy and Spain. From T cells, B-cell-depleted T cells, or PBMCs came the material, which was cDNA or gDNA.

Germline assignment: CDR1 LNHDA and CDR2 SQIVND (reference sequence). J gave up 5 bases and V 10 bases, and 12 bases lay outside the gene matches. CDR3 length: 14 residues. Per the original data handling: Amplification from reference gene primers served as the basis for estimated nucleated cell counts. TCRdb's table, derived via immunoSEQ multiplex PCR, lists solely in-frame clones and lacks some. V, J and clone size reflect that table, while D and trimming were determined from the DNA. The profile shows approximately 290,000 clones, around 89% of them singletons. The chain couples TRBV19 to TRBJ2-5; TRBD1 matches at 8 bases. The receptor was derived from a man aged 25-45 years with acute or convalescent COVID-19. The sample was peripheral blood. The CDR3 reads CATQSDRGPETQYF. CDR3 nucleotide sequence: TGTGCCACCCAAAGCGACAGGGGTCCTGAGACCCAGTACTTC.